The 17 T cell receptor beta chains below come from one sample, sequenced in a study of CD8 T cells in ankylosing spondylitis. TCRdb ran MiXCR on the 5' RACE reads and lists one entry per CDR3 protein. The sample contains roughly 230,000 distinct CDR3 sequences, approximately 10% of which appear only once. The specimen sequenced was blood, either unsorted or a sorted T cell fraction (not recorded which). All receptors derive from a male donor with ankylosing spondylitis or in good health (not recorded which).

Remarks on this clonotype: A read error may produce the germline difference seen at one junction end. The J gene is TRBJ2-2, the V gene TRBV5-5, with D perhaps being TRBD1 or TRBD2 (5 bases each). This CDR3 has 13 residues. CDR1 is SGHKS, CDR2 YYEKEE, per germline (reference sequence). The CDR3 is CASSFGPDGGLFF. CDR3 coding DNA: TGTGCCAGCAGCTTTGGGCCCGATGGGGGGCTGTTTTTT.

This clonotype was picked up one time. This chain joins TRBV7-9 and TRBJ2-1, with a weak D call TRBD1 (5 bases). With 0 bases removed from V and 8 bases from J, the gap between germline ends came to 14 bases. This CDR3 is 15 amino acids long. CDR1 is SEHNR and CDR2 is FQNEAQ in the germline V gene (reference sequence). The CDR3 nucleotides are TGTGCCAGCAGCTTAGCCCAGGGTAGTTCGGATGAGCAGTTCTTC. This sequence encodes CASSLAQGSSDEQFF. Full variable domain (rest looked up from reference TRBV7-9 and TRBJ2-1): DTGVSQNPRHKITKRGQNVTFRCDPISEHNRLYWYRQTLGQGPEFLTYFQNEAQLEKSRLLSDRFSAERPKGSFSTLEIQRTEQGDSAMYLCASSLAQGSSDEQFFGPGTRLTVL.

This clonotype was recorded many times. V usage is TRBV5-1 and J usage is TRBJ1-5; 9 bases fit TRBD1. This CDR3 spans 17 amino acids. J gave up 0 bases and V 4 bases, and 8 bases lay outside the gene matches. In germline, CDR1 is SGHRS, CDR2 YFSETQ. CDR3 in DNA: TGCGCCAGCAGCCCCGGGACAGGGCTCTATAGCAATCAGCCCCAGCATTTT. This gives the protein CASSPGTGLYSNQPQHF.

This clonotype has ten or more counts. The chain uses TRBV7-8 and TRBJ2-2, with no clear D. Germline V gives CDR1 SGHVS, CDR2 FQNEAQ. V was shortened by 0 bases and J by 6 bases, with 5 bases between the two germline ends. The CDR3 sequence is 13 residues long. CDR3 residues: CASSLAAPGELFF. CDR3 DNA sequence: TGTGCCAGCAGCTTAGCGGCCCCCGGGGAGCTGTTTTTT.

For the CDR3, the DNA is TGTGCCAGCAGTTTTTTGACAGGGGGCTCTCCTTACGAGCAGTACTTC. Translating it yields CASSFLTGGSPYEQYF. The chain employs TRBV27 and TRBJ2-7; the match to TRBD1 covers 10 bases. The CDR3 totals 16 residues. V was pared by 3 bases and J by 4 bases, with 9 bases of the junction left unmatched. Germline loops: CDR1 MNHEY, CDR2 SMNVEV (reference sequence).

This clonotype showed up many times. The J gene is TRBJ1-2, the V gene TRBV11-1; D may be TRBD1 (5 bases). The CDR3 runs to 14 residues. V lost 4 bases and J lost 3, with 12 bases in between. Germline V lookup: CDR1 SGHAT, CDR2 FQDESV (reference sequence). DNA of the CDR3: TGTGCCAGCAGCTCGGGGGGGGACTACTATGGCTACACCTTC. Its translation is CASSSGGDYYGYTF.

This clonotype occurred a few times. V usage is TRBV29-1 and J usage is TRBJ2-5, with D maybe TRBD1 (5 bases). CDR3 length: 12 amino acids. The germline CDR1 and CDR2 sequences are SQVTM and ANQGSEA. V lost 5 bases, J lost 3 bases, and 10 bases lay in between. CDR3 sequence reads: CSVRGDEETQYF. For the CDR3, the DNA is TGCAGCGTTAGGGGCGATGAAGAGACCCAGTACTTC.

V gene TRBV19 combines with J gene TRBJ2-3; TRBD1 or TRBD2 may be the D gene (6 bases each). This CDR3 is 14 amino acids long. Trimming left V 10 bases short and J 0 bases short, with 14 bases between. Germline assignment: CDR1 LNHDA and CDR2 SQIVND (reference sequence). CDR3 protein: CATFGGTSTDTQYF. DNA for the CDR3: TGTGCCACCTTCGGAGGGACAAGCACAGATACGCAGTATTTT. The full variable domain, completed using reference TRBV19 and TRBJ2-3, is DGGITQSPKYLFRKEGQNVTLSCEQNLNHDAMYWYRQDPGQGLRLIYYSQIVNDFQKGDIAEGYSVSREKKESFPLTVTSAQKNPTAFYLCATFGGTSTDTQYFGPGTRLTVL.

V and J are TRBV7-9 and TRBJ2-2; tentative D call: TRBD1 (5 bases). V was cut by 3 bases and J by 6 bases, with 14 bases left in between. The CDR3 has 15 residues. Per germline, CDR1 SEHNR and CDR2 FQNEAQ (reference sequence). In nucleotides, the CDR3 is TGTGCCAGCAGCTTCAGCCAGGGTTATCCCGGGGAGCTGTTTTTT. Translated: CASSFSQGYPGELFF.

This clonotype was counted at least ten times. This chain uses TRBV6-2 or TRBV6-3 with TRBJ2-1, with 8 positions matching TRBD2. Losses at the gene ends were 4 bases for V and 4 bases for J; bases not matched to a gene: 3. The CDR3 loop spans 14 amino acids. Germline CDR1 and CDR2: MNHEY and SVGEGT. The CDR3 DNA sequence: TGTGCCAGCAGTTTGTCTAGCGGGTACAATGAGCAGTTCTTC. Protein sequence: CASSLSSGYNEQFF.

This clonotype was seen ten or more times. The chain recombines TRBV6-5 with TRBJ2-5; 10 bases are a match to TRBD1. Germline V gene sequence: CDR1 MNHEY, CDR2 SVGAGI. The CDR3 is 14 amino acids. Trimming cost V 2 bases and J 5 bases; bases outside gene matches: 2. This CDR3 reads CASSYAGQGETQYF. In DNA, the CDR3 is TGTGCCAGCAGTTACGCGGGACAGGGGGAGACCCAGTACTTC.

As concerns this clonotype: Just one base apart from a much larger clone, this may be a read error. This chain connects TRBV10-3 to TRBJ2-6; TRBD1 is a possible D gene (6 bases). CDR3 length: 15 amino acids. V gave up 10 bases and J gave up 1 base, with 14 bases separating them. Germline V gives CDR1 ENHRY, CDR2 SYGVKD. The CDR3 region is CASSPDRSGANVLTF. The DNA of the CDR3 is TGTGCCAGCAGCCCCGACAGGTCTGGGGCCAACGTCCTGACTTTC.

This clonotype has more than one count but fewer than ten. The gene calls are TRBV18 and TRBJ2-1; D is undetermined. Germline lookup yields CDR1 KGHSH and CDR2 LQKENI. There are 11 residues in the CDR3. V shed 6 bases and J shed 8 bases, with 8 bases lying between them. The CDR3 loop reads CASSILDEQFF. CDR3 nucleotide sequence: TGTGCCAGCTCGATACTTGATGAGCAGTTCTTC.

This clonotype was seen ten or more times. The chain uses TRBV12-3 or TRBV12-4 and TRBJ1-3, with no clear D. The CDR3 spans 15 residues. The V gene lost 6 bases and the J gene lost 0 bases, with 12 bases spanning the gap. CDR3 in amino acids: CASSHKGYSGNTIYF. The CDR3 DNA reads TGTGCCAGCAGCCACAAGGGCTACTCTGGAAACACCATATATTTT.

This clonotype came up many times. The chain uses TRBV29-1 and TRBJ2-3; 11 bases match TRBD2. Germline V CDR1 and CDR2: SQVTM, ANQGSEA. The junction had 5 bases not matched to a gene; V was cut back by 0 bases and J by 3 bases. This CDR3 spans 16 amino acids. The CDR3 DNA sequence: TGCAGCGTTGAAGAAGGGACTAGCGGACCGACAGATACGCAGTATTTT. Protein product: CSVEEGTSGPTDTQYF.

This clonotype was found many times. Written as DNA, the CDR3 is TGTGCCAGCAGCCAATCAGGCGGAACGGGGAAGTTCTTC. This encodes CASSQSGGTGKFF. This rearrangement joins TRBV4-2 to TRBJ2-1; D is possibly TRBD2 (5 bases). The CDR3 loop spans 13 amino acids. V was trimmed by 2 bases and J by 14 bases, leaving 16 bases between them. Germline values: CDR1 LGHNA, CDR2 YNFKEQ.

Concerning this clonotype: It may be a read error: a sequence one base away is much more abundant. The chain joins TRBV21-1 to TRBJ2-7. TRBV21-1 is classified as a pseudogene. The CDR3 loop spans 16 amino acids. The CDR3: CAISKWGSTNLYEQYF. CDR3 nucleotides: TGTGCCATCAGCAAATGGGGTTCCACAAACTTATACGAGCAGTACTTC.